These 25 T cell receptor beta chains originate from one sample sequenced in a study of T cells after yellow fever vaccination. One entry per CDR3 protein, called by TCRdb with MiXCR from the 5' RACE reads. The table includes about 430,000 distinct CDR3 sequences, around a sixth detected once. Material: PBMCs, obtained before the yellow fever booster vaccination. The receptors were sampled from a young man who received the YFV17D yellow fever vaccine.

The chain carries TRBV20-1 and TRBJ2-1; D might be TRBD2 (5 bases). From germline, CDR1 is DFQATT and CDR2 SNEGSKA (reference sequence). The CDR3 extends over 13 amino acids. V was trimmed by 5 bases and J by 6 bases, leaving 14 bases between them. CDR3 amino acids: CSAVSRSGNEQFF. CDR3 in DNA: TGCAGTGCTGTTTCTCGGAGCGGCAATGAGCAGTTCTTC.

V is TRBV7-2 and J is TRBJ2-6, with D unclear. This CDR3 comprises 15 residues. V lost 5 bases and J 2 bases, leaving 10 bases between the germline ends. Germline CDR1 SGHTA, CDR2 FQGNSA. The CDR3 loop is CASSKDKAGANVLTF. In DNA form, the CDR3 reads TGTGCCAGCAGCAAAGACAAGGCTGGGGCCAACGTCCTGACTTTC.

This clonotype was detected a few times. The chain couples TRBV9 to TRBJ2-3, with D perhaps matching TRBD2 (5 bases). CDR1 and CDR2 from the germline V gene are SGDLS and YYNGEE. The CDR3 is 15 residues long. Between the trimmed V and J ends, which lost 5 bases and 4 bases, there was a span of 17 bases. The CDR3 sequence: CASSLRLGVSDTQYF. The CDR3 nucleotides are TGTGCCAGCAGTCTTAGACTCGGGGTTTCAGATACGCAGTATTTT.

This chain connects TRBV12-3 or TRBV12-4 to TRBJ2-3; a weak D match, TRBD2 (6 bases). V was pared by 6 bases and J by 4 bases, with 11 bases between. The CDR3 totals 13 residues. For the CDR3, the DNA is TGTGCCAGCAGGGTCGTAGCGGCAGATACGCAGTATTTT. Translation gives CASRVVAADTQYF.

Many counts were recorded for this clonotype. The chain couples TRBV25-1 to TRBJ2-2; perhaps TRBD2 as D (5 bases). The CDR3 covers 15 residues. Germline V gene lookup returns CDR1 MGHDK and CDR2 SYGVNS. The V and J ends lost 3 bases and 5 bases respectively, with 13 bases between them. CDR3: CASSDGVGGTGELFF. Written as DNA, the CDR3 is TGTGCCAGCAGTGATGGAGTAGGAGGTACCGGGGAGCTGTTTTTT. Based on the CDR3 plus reference TRBV25-1 and TRBJ2-2, the full variable domain is EADIYQTPRYLVIGTGKKITLECSQTMGHDKMYWYQQDPGMELHLIHYSYGVNSTEKGDLSSESTVSRIRTEHFPLTLESARPSHTSQYLCASSDGVGGTGELFFGEGSRLTVL.

The V and J genes are TRBV12-3 or TRBV12-4 and TRBJ2-3, with D possibly being TRBD1 or TRBD2 (5 bases each). V dropped 8 bases and J dropped 2 bases, with 23 bases sitting between them. The CDR3 totals 17 residues. CDR3 sequence reads: CASASERGRLSTDTQYF. CDR3 nucleotide sequence: TGTGCCAGCGCTTCCGAGAGGGGCAGGCTCTCCACAGATACGCAGTATTTT.

The rearrangement uses TRBV7-6 and TRBJ1-4, with D hard to call. The length of the CDR3 is 15 residues. V shed 5 bases and J shed 4 bases, with 14 bases lying between them. Germline CDR1 and CDR2: SGHVS and FNYEAQ. CDR3 DNA: TGTGCCAGCAGCCCGAGGGAACGGGTTAATGAAAAACTGTTTTTT. This sequence encodes CASSPRERVNEKLFF.

V gene TRBV7-9 combines with J gene TRBJ2-2; possibly TRBD1 for D (5 bases). The CDR3 consists of 17 residues. The germline V gene encodes CDR1 SEHNR and CDR2 FQNEAQ (reference sequence). The V end lost 5 bases, the J end lost 1 base, and 17 bases lay between the germline ends. The CDR3 DNA is TGTGCCAGCAGCCATAAACCGCAGGGCGAGAACACCGGGGAGCTGTTTTTT. This sequence encodes CASSHKPQGENTGELFF.

The CDR3 DNA sequence: TGCGCCAGCAGCTTCTCGTCCTACGAGCAGTACGTC. Amino acids: CASSFSSYEQYV. The rearrangement links TRBV5-1 to TRBJ2-7; D uncertain. The ends were cut back, 2 bases at V and 1 base at J, with 4 bases in the middle. The V gene's germline CDR1 is SGHRS and CDR2 YFSETQ. CDR3 length: 12 residues.

This chain connects TRBV5-1 to TRBJ1-1; 7 positions agree with TRBD1. The germline V gene has CDR1 SGHRS and CDR2 YFSETQ. The CDR3 runs 14 residues. V gave up 4 bases and J gave up 1 base; unmatched junction bases: 4. The CDR3 DNA reads as TGCGCCAGCAGCGTGGGACAGCCGAACACTGAAGCTTTCTTT. Protein sequence: CASSVGQPNTEAFF.

V usage is TRBV5-1 and J usage is TRBJ2-7; tentatively, D is TRBD2 (6 bases). The CDR3 sequence is 16 residues long. V was shortened by 1 base and J by 5 bases, with 19 bases between the two germline ends. Germline V gives CDR1 SGHRS, CDR2 YFSETQ. The DNA of the CDR3 is TGCGCCAGCAGCTTGTCTCAAGGCGGCAGGGAGGACGAGCAGTACTTC. The encoded protein is CASSLSQGGREDEQYF.

This clonotype was detected only a few times. The chain employs TRBV20-1 and TRBJ1-1; weak D call: TRBD1 (6 bases). The CDR3 extends over 14 amino acids. V lost 0 bases to trimming and J lost 2 bases, with 10 bases between them. Germline V gives CDR1 DFQATT, CDR2 SNEGSKA (reference sequence). DNA for the CDR3: TGCAGTGCTAGAGATGGGGGGGGCAACACTGAAGCTTTCTTT. This sequence encodes CSARDGGGNTEAFF.

This clonotype has only a few counts. The rearrangement joins TRBV24-1 to TRBJ2-1, with 12 bases aligning to TRBD2. Germline V gene sequence: CDR1 KGHDR, CDR2 SFDVKD. V lost 4 bases, J lost 4 bases, and 4 bases stayed unmatched. The CDR3 runs to 16 residues. Here the CDR3 DNA reads TGTGCCACCAGTGAACCGACTAGCGGGGGTTACAATGAGCAGTTCTTC. This encodes CATSEPTSGGYNEQFF.

V usage is TRBV6-5 and J usage is TRBJ2-3; 12 nucleotides agree with TRBD1. The germline V gene encodes CDR1 MNHEY and CDR2 SVGAGI. CDR3 length: 16 amino acids. Trimming took 7 bases from V and 4 from J; bases not matched to a gene: 9. CDR3 sequence reads: CASTAPGTGGADTQYF. The CDR3 bases are TGTGCCAGCACCGCCCCCGGGACAGGGGGCGCAGATACGCAGTATTTT.

The chain employs TRBV20-1 and TRBJ1-5; 8 bases line up with TRBD1. The CDR3 sequence is 15 residues long. Germline-derived CDR1 and CDR2 are DFQATT and SNEGSKA (reference sequence). J lost 10 bases, V lost 3 bases, and 14 bases had no gene match. CDR3 sequence: CSASQGAVRVGPQHF. CDR3 in DNA: TGCAGTGCTAGCCAGGGGGCGGTCAGGGTCGGCCCCCAGCATTTT.

This clonotype has only a few counts. The CDR3 DNA is TGCAGTGCCCACCCGTTCTCTGGGGCCAACGTCCTGACTTTC. Translating gives CSAHPFSGANVLTF. The chain uses TRBV20-1 and TRBJ2-6; the D is unclear. Germline V gene lookup returns CDR1 DFQATT and CDR2 SNEGSKA (reference sequence). V shed 6 bases and J shed 0 bases, with 9 bases lying between them. The CDR3 has 14 amino acids.

DNA of the CDR3: TGCAGCGTCTCGAATCCTGGGGGCGATTCCGGGGAGCTGTTTTTT. Translating it yields CSVSNPGGDSGELFF. The V and J genes are TRBV29-1 and TRBJ2-2; tentatively, D is TRBD1 (6 bases). The germline V and J ends were trimmed by 6 bases and 6 bases, with 20 bases remaining between them. The CDR3 covers 15 residues. CDR1 SQVTM and CDR2 ANQGSEA come from the germline V gene.

The V and J genes are TRBV20-1 and TRBJ2-3; perhaps TRBD1 as D (6 bases). Trimming removed 0 bases from V and 0 bases from J, with 10 bases in between. CDR1 is DFQATT and CDR2 is SNEGSKA in the germline V gene (reference sequence). This CDR3 is built from 15 residues. The CDR3 here is CSARDPRGSTDTQYF. CDR3 in DNA: TGCAGTGCTAGAGATCCAAGGGGGAGCACAGATACGCAGTATTTT.

This clonotype was counted ten times or more. V gene TRBV5-1 combines with J gene TRBJ2-3; no reliable D call. V gave up 5 bases and J gave up 4 bases, with 14 bases separating them. Germline-derived CDR1 and CDR2 are SGHRS and YFSETQ. There are 14 residues in the CDR3. CDR3 in amino acids: CASRSRSPPDTQYF. The DNA of the CDR3 is TGCGCCAGCAGGAGTCGTAGCCCCCCAGATACGCAGTATTTT.

This clonotype has just a few counts. The chain employs TRBV5-1 and TRBJ1-1; D call uncertain. This CDR3 has 14 residues. Trimming left V 4 bases short and J 6 bases short, with 16 bases between. Germline-derived CDR1 and CDR2 are SGHRS and YFSETQ. The CDR3 coding sequence is TGCGCCAGCAGCGTCAGATACCGTGACGCTGAAGCTTTCTTT. It is translated as CASSVRYRDAEAFF.

This clonotype has a handful of counts. This sequence joins TRBV6-6 and TRBJ2-7; 7 nucleotides align to TRBD1. Germline V gene sequence: CDR1 MNHNY, CDR2 SVGAGI (reference sequence). J lost 2 bases, V lost 6 bases, and 7 bases had no gene match. The CDR3 has 14 amino acids. The CDR3 sequence is CASSLRQGPYEQYV. The CDR3 DNA is TGTGCCAGCAGCCTCAGACAGGGCCCCTACGAGCAGTACGTC.

This clonotype was counted at least ten times. This chain joins TRBV12-3 or TRBV12-4 and TRBJ1-2; maybe TRBD1 (6 bases). This CDR3 is 15 amino acids long. V dropped 2 bases and J dropped 6 bases, with 16 bases sitting between them. The CDR3 reads CASSLYRVWENGYTF. The CDR3 DNA follows: TGTGCCAGCAGTTTATACAGGGTATGGGAGAATGGCTACACCTTC.

This clonotype was observed a few times. The chain employs TRBV7-3 and TRBJ2-3; 9 bases align to TRBD2. Losses at the gene ends were 1 base for V and 4 bases for J; bases not matched to a gene: 6. This CDR3 is 16 amino acids long. The germline gives CDR1 SGHTA, CDR2 FQGTGA. For the CDR3, the DNA is TGTGCCAGCAGCTTAAGTGGCGGGGGGGTCCCAGATACGCAGTATTTT. Protein product: CASSLSGGGVPDTQYF.

In DNA, the CDR3 is TGTGCCAGCAGTCTGGACCGTCAGAGTACGCAGTATTTT. Amino acids: CASSLDRQSTQYF. This chain uses TRBV5-6 with TRBJ2-3; D unclear. Trimming removed 5 bases at V and 8 bases at J, with 15 bases between. CDR1 and CDR2 (germline): SGHDT, YYEEEE. CDR3 size: 13 residues.

This clonotype was seen many times. V usage is TRBV4-3 and J usage is TRBJ2-3, with a tentative D call TRBD1 (6 bases). V dropped 2 bases and J dropped 6 bases, with 12 bases sitting between them. Germline CDR1 is LGHNA and CDR2 is YSLEER. The CDR3 totals 14 residues. CDR3 sequence: CASSQTGLGDTQYF. CDR3 nucleotides: TGCGCCAGCAGCCAAACAGGGTTAGGGGATACGCAGTATTTT.